Sequencing of this TCR beta chain was carried out in a study of T cell changes during pregnancy in multiple sclerosis. Some clones are missing from TCRdb's copy, which holds only in-frame ones; the method was immunoSEQ multiplex PCR. The sample lists about 31,000 clones; approximately 86% were seen once. Deletions cut 3 bases from V and 1 base from J, with 12 bases between. Per the germline V gene, CDR1 is MNHEY and CDR2 is SMNVEV (reference sequence). This CDR3 has 16 residues. The rearrangement uses TRBV27 and TRBJ2-2; D may be TRBD1 (6 bases). The sample here was CD8+ T cells from peripheral blood mononuclear cells, taken in the first trimester of pregnancy. The TCR was taken from a female donor with multiple sclerosis, enrolled in a pregnancy study. The CDR3 reads CASSLESTGNTGELFF. In DNA, the CDR3 is TGTGCCAGCAGTTTGGAGTCGACAGGGAACACCGGGGAGCTGTTTTTT.